The 16 T cell receptor beta chains in this list originate from one sample, sequenced in a study of CD8+CD57+ T cells in acquired aplastic anemia. For sequencing, patients were chosen who had shown expansion of CD8+CD57+ cells by flow cytometry. TCR beta VDJ and CDR3 profiling used genomic DNA as template. TCRdb re-called the reads with MiXCR, one entry per CDR3 protein. The data contain more than 150,000 distinct CDR3 sequences, 48% of them seen just once; the ten biggest clones take up about 1.7%. Sequencing was performed on sorted CD4+, CD8+, or CD8+CD57+ T cells (not recorded which) from PBMCs. The origin of the receptors is a human donor with aplastic anemia.

The V and J genes are TRBV19 and TRBJ1-1, with 7 bases matching TRBD1. The CDR3 contains 15 residues. With V trimmed by 9 bases and J by 3 bases, 13 bases remained unmatched. The germline V gene encodes CDR1 LNHDA and CDR2 SQIVND (reference sequence). The CDR3 sequence: CASHARDRRYTEAFF. CDR3 sequence (DNA): TGTGCCAGCCACGCTAGGGACAGACGATACACTGAAGCTTTCTTT.

This rearrangement joins TRBV11-1 to TRBJ1-1; D gene uncertain. CDR3 length equals 16 residues. The germline CDR1 and CDR2 sequences are SGHAT and FQDESV (reference sequence). V gave up 5 bases and J gave up 1 base, with 17 bases separating them. In DNA form, the CDR3 reads TGTGCCAGCAGCAGCCGACACGGGGTGGCGAACACTGAAGCTTTCTTT. Its protein product is CASSSRHGVANTEAFF.

This clonotype was found many times. The gene calls are TRBV5-1 and TRBJ2-1; D is tentatively TRBD1 or TRBD2 (5 bases each). The CDR3 extends over 14 amino acids. V shed 6 bases and J shed 2 bases, with 12 bases lying between them. CDR1 SGHRS and CDR2 YFSETQ come from the germline V gene. In DNA form, the CDR3 reads TGCGCCAGCAACCGAGGGGACCCCTACAATGAGCAGTTCTTC. Translated: CASNRGDPYNEQFF.

This clonotype has ten or more counts. The chain combines TRBV20-1 with TRBJ1-1, with 10 bases aligning to TRBD1. The CDR3 is made up of 14 amino acids. CDR1 is DFQATT and CDR2 is SNEGSKA in the germline V gene (reference sequence). As DNA, the CDR3 is TGCGCAATTAGACAGGGGGCGCAGGGCACTGAAGCTTTCTTT. Protein: CAIRQGAQGTEAFF.

V and J are TRBV5-1 and TRBJ2-7, with 10 bases that match TRBD1. V was clipped by 3 bases and J by 9 bases; unmatched bases: 6. CDR3 length equals 13 residues. Per germline, CDR1 SGHRS and CDR2 YFSETQ. DNA of the CDR3: TGCGCCAGCAGCTCCCGGGACAGGGGATGGCAGTACTTC. Translation: CASSSRDRGWQYF.

This chain joins TRBV11-2 and TRBJ1-2; maybe TRBD1 (5 bases). Germline assignment: CDR1 SGHAT and CDR2 FQNNGV. The CDR3 length is 14 residues. V lost 5 bases to trimming and J lost 8 bases, with 18 bases between them. CDR3 in DNA: TGTGCCAGCAGCCGGGGGGGGAATCGTGGCGGCTACACCTTC. This translates into CASSRGGNRGGYTF.

As concerns this clonotype: A much larger clone lies one base from this, so it may be a read error. The chain employs TRBV7-2 and TRBJ1-6, with TRBD1 matching over 9 bases. The CDR3 loop spans 15 amino acids. V lost 5 bases to trimming and J lost 9 bases; unmatched junction nucleotides: 8. Germline CDR1 is SGHTA and CDR2 is FQGNSA. The CDR3 reads CASSLSTGGISPLHF. CDR3 sequence (DNA): TGTGCCAGCAGCCTCTCGACAGGGGGTATTTCACCCCTCCACTTT.

This chain links TRBV20-1 with TRBJ1-1; D might be TRBD1 (5 bases). V was shortened by 5 bases and J by 0 bases, with 19 bases between the two germline ends. Germline V lookup: CDR1 DFQATT, CDR2 SNEGSKA (reference sequence). CDR3 size: 16 residues. CDR3 loop: CSALRGAALLNTEAFF. The CDR3 DNA reads as TGCAGTGCTCTCCGCGGGGCAGCTTTGTTGAACACTGAAGCTTTCTTT.

This chain connects TRBV10-2 to TRBJ2-3; perhaps TRBD1 as D (5 bases). The germline gives CDR1 WSHSY, CDR2 SAAADI. CDR3 length: 13 residues. Trimming took 3 bases from V and 4 from J, leaving 8 bases between them. CDR3 sequence: CASSERQPDTQYF. The CDR3 DNA follows: TGCGCCAGCAGTGAAAGACAGCCAGATACGCAGTATTTT.

J is TRBJ2-7 and V is TRBV15, with D unresolved. Germline loops: CDR1 LNHNV, CDR2 YYDKDF (reference sequence). This CDR3 region has 13 residues. The V gene lost 0 bases and the J gene lost 6 bases, with 9 bases spanning the gap. The CDR3 region is CATSRDLLGEQYF. The CDR3, as DNA: TGTGCCACCAGCAGAGATCTGTTGGGCGAGCAGTACTTC.

The chain uses TRBV19 and TRBJ2-7, with 10 positions matching TRBD1. The germline V gene has CDR1 LNHDA and CDR2 SQIVND (reference sequence). The CDR3 is 12 residues long. The CDR3 sequence: CAAGQGFSEQYF. The CDR3 coding sequence is TGTGCGGCGGGACAGGGGTTCAGCGAGCAGTACTTC.

The V call is TRBV2, the J call TRBJ1-1; D might be TRBD1 (6 bases). V was pared by 6 bases and J by 4 bases, with 12 bases between. The CDR3 contains 13 residues. Per the germline V gene, CDR1 is SNHLY and CDR2 is FYNNEI. The chain's CDR3 is CASRDRTPTEAFF. In DNA, the CDR3 is TGTGCCAGCAGAGACAGGACCCCCACTGAAGCTTTCTTT.

This clonotype was observed at least ten times. The chain links TRBV7-9 to TRBJ1-1; tentative D call: TRBD1 (5 bases). CDR1 and CDR2 from the germline V gene are SEHNR and FQNEAQ (reference sequence). V lost 2 bases to trimming and J lost 5 bases, with 18 bases between them. This CDR3 has 16 residues. The CDR3 loop is CASSLRRDAPTTEAFF. As DNA, the CDR3 is TGTGCCAGCAGCTTACGCCGGGACGCCCCGACGACTGAAGCTTTCTTT. Supplemented by reference TRBV7-9 and TRBJ1-1, the full variable domain reads DTGVSQNPRHKITKRGQNVTFRCDPISEHNRLYWYRQTLGQGPEFLTYFQNEAQLEKSRLLSDRFSAERPKGSFSTLEIQRTEQGDSAMYLCASSLRRDAPTTEAFFGQGTRLTVV.

This clonotype was detected a few times. The CDR3 sequence: CASSEYRVSYNEQFF. Here the CDR3 DNA reads TGTGCCAGCAGTGAGTACAGGGTTTCCTACAATGAGCAGTTCTTC. This sequence joins TRBV2 and TRBJ2-1, with a possible D match to TRBD1 (6 bases). There are 15 residues in the CDR3. Germline loops: CDR1 SNHLY, CDR2 FYNNEI. The V end was cut by 3 bases, the J end by 1 base, with 10 bases between. Variable domain in full (rest from reference TRBV2 and TRBJ2-1): EPEVTQTPSHQVTQMGQEVILRCVPISNHLYFYWYRQILGQKVEFLVSFYNNEISEKSEIFDDQFSVERPDGSNFTLKIRSTKLEDSAMYFCASSEYRVSYNEQFFGPGTRLTVL.

This clonotype appeared many times. This chain links TRBV6-1 with TRBJ1-1; TRBD1 agrees at 10 bases. This CDR3 has 15 amino acids. Germline values: CDR1 MNHNS, CDR2 SASEGT. V was clipped by 6 bases and J by 2 bases; unmatched bases: 6. The CDR3 DNA sequence: TGTGCCAGCAGGGAGGGACAGGGGCGTAACACTGAAGCTTTCTTT. It codes for CASREGQGRNTEAFF.

This chain links TRBV5-4 with TRBJ1-2; D perhaps matches TRBD1 (5 bases). V dropped 0 bases and J dropped 6 bases, with 15 bases sitting between them. Germline CDR1 and CDR2: SGHNT and YYREEE (reference sequence). CDR3 length: 15 amino acids. For the CDR3, the DNA is TGTGCCAGCAGCTTGGTGACAAGGGGCGCCGATGGCTACACCTTC. Protein: CASSLVTRGADGYTF.